The 27 T cell receptor beta chains below were found in one sample sequenced in a study of OX40 agonist ivuxolimab in advanced cancers. Sequenced by immunoSEQ multiplex PCR; TCRdb stores in-frame clones only, minus some. This table holds 75,000 to 90,000 clones, roughly nine tenths found once. The source material was CD4+ or CD8+ T cells sorted from blood, sampled in a trial of the OX40 agonist ivuxolimab. The source of these receptors is an adult with an advanced solid tumor such as melanoma, head and neck, liver or kidney cancer.

V is TRBV5-1 and J is TRBJ2-3; D not certain. The V and J ends lost 1 base and 1 base respectively, with 10 bases between them. Germline V CDR1 and CDR2: SGHRS, YFSETQ. This CDR3 has 15 residues. The CDR3 protein is CASSLPLSGTDTQYF. The CDR3 region has the DNA TGCGCCAGCAGCTTGCCCCTTTCAGGCACAGATACGCAGTATTTT. The entire variable domain, with the rest obtained from reference TRBV5-1 and TRBJ2-3, is as follows: KAGVTQTPRYLIKTRGQQVTLSCSPISGHRSVSWYQQTPGQGLQFLFEYFSETQRNKGNFPGRFSGRQFSNSRSEMNVSTLELGDSALYLCASSLPLSGTDTQYFGPGTRLTVL.

This clone appeared a single time. This sequence joins TRBV18 and TRBJ1-1, with 7 positions matching TRBD1. The CDR3 runs 14 residues. V lost 3 bases and J lost 3; bases outside the gene matches: 4. Germline V gives CDR1 KGHSH, CDR2 LQKENI. The CDR3 nucleotides read TGTGCCAGCTCACCGGGAGGGGGCCACACTGAAGCTTTCTTT. Protein sequence: CASSPGGGHTEAFF.

This chain joins TRBV5-6 and TRBJ2-4, with D tentatively TRBD1 (5 bases). The CDR3 is 14 residues long. Germline CDR1 is SGHDT and CDR2 is YYEEEE. The V end lost 0 bases, the J end lost 9 bases, and 13 bases lay between the germline ends. The CDR3, as DNA: TGTGCCAGCAGCTTGGATGCAGGGTCGAGCATTCAGTACTTC. It specifies CASSLDAGSSIQYF. Full variable domain (missing parts from reference TRBV5-6 and TRBJ2-4): DAGVTQSPTHLIKTRGQQVTLRCSPKSGHDTVSWYQQALGQGPQFIFQYYEEEERQRGNFPDRFSGHQFPNYSSELNVNALLLGDSALYLCASSLDAGSSIQYFGAGTRLSVL.

V usage is TRBV30 and J usage is TRBJ2-7, with 8 bases that match TRBD1. Germline CDR1 reads GTSNPN; CDR2 reads SVGIG (reference sequence). With V trimmed by 3 bases and J by 7 bases, 5 bases remained unmatched. This CDR3 spans 12 amino acids. The CDR3 nucleotides read TGTGCCTGGAGCCGGACAGGGCAAGAGCAGTACTTC. Translating gives CAWSRTGQEQYF.

There are a few counts of this clone. The chain combines TRBV23-1 with TRBJ2-7; D possibly corresponds to TRBD2 (5 bases). TRBV23-1 is recorded as an ORF, its role being uncertain. The V end lost 0 bases, the J end lost 2 bases, and 14 bases lay between the germline ends. The CDR3 is made up of 16 amino acids. This chain's CDR3 is CASSQSLEREPYEQYF. The DNA for the CDR3 is TGCGCCAGCAGTCAATCCCTGGAGAGGGAACCCTACGAGCAGTACTTC.

This clone is a singleton in its sample. The chain couples TRBV19 to TRBJ1-4; tentatively, D is TRBD1 (5 bases). In germline, CDR1 is LNHDA, CDR2 SQIVND (reference sequence). Trimming took off 7 bases at V and 2 bases at J, with 8 bases between the two ends. The CDR3 covers 13 residues. The CDR3 spells CASKGATNEKLFF. In DNA, the CDR3 is TGTGCCAGTAAAGGGGCGACTAATGAAAAACTGTTTTTT.

The V call is TRBV5-8, the J call TRBJ1-2; D uncertain. CDR1 and CDR2 (germline): SGHTS, YDEGEE. The length of the CDR3 is 14 residues. Trimming shortened V by 5 bases and J by 4 bases, and 15 bases separated the two germline ends. CDR3 coding DNA: TGTGCCAGCAGGGTGAATAACGGTGTCTATGGCTACACCTTC. This encodes CASRVNNGVYGYTF.

The gene calls are TRBV5-1 and TRBJ2-7; possible D gene TRBD1, 5 bases. Deletions cut 7 bases from V and 5 bases from J, with 16 bases between. Germline CDR1 SGHRS, CDR2 YFSETQ. This CDR3 region has 13 residues. The DNA for the CDR3 is TGCGCCAGCGGCCCAGGGTTCTCTAACGAGCAGTACTTC. This translates into CASGPGFSNEQYF.

This chain uses TRBV4-2 with TRBJ2-2; D is perhaps TRBD2 (6 bases). Trimming pared 0 bases from V and 6 bases from J, leaving 11 bases between. The germline V gene encodes CDR1 LGHNA and CDR2 YNFKEQ. This CDR3 region has 15 residues. CDR3 nucleotides: TGTGCCAGCAGCCAAGATGCGGGATTTCCCGGGGAGCTGTTTTTT. It yields the protein CASSQDAGFPGELFF.

This clone was seen just once. Here the CDR3 DNA reads TGTGCCAGTAGTATTAGAGGGGGGAACACTGAAGCTTTCTTT. It codes for CASSIRGGNTEAFF. This sequence joins TRBV19 and TRBJ1-1, with D possibly TRBD1 on 6 matching bases. The germline V gene has CDR1 LNHDA and CDR2 SQIVND (reference sequence). Trimming took off 3 bases at V and 1 base at J, with 9 bases between the two ends. The CDR3 is 14 residues long.

Only a few counts were recorded for this clone. The genes are TRBV5-1 and TRBJ2-5, with a possible D match to TRBD2 (6 bases). The V and J ends lost 0 bases and 1 base respectively, with 7 bases between them. CDR1 is SGHRS and CDR2 is YFSETQ in the germline V gene. The CDR3 consists of 14 residues. Here the CDR3 reads CASSLVAAQETQYF. CDR3 in DNA: TGCGCCAGCAGCTTGGTAGCGGCCCAAGAGACCCAGTACTTC.

The V call is TRBV27, the J call TRBJ2-6; maybe TRBD2 (6 bases). Trimming took off 3 bases at V and 1 base at J, with 7 bases between the two ends. Germline CDR1 reads MNHEY; CDR2 reads SMNVEV (reference sequence). The CDR3 is 15 amino acids. In DNA, the CDR3 is TGTGCCAGCAGTTTGGGGGGTTCTGGGGCCAACGTCCTGACTTTC. Translated: CASSLGGSGANVLTF.

The chain uses TRBV6-1 and TRBJ1-5; 8 bases match TRBD1. V dropped 10 bases and J dropped 4; count of bases not matched to a gene: 6. This CDR3 is built from 13 residues. Germline values: CDR1 MNHNS, CDR2 SASEGT. DNA for the CDR3: TGTGCCACGTGGACAGGGTGGAATCAGCCCCAGCATTTT. Protein product: CATWTGWNQPQHF.

V gene TRBV4-3 combines with J gene TRBJ2-2; 8 bases fit TRBD2. The CDR3 has 16 amino acids. Trimming took 1 base from V and 6 from J; bases not matched to a gene: 7. CDR1 LGHNA and CDR2 YSLEER come from the germline V gene. CDR3 amino acids: CASSQGLASSAGELFF. The CDR3 region has the DNA TGCGCCAGCAGCCAAGGACTAGCGTCTTCTGCCGGGGAGCTGTTTTTT.

The rearrangement uses TRBV9 and TRBJ2-3; 10 bases line up with TRBD1. The CDR3 consists of 17 residues. Per germline, CDR1 SGDLS and CDR2 YYNGEE. V lost 3 bases and J lost 6; bases outside the gene matches: 13. The CDR3 sequence is CASSGGIDRGPRDTQYF. CDR3 sequence (DNA): TGTGCCAGCAGCGGAGGGATCGACAGGGGGCCGAGGGATACGCAGTATTTT.

The chain combines TRBV5-1 with TRBJ2-7; 10 nucleotides agree with TRBD2. Germline assignment: CDR1 SGHRS and CDR2 YFSETQ. V lost 4 bases and J lost 6; bases outside the gene matches: 7. The length of the CDR3 is 14 residues. CDR3 coding DNA: TGCGCCAGCAGCCTGATAGCGGGAGGCGGCGAGCAGTACTTC. It yields the protein CASSLIAGGGEQYF.

The chain combines TRBV10-3 with TRBJ1-3; D gene uncertain. V was clipped by 0 bases and J by 0 bases, with 6 bases between them. The CDR3 is made up of 15 amino acids. The V gene's germline CDR1 is ENHRY and CDR2 SYGVKD. CDR3 nucleotide sequence: TGTGCCATCAGTGAGTCACGGAGCTCTGGAAACACCATATATTTT. Residues: CAISESRSSGNTIYF.

This sequence joins TRBV2 and TRBJ1-4; possible D gene TRBD1, 5 bases. This CDR3 is 13 amino acids long. V was trimmed by 3 bases and J by 10 bases, leaving 12 bases between them. Germline CDR1 SNHLY, CDR2 FYNNEI. DNA of the CDR3: TGTGCCAGCAGTGAGCGGGACCAAGGAAAACTGTTTTTT. Translating it yields CASSERDQGKLFF.

The chain has TRBV19 and TRBJ2-3, with TRBD1 as a possible D gene (7 bases). The germline V gene encodes CDR1 LNHDA and CDR2 SQIVND (reference sequence). With 10 bases removed from V and 5 bases from J, the gap between germline ends came to 16 bases. The CDR3 is made up of 13 amino acids. The CDR3 region is CATQGGLGDTQYF. CDR3 coding DNA: TGTGCCACCCAGGGGGGCCTGGGAGATACGCAGTATTTT. The full variable domain, with the rest looked up from reference TRBV19 and TRBJ2-3, is DGGITQSPKYLFRKEGQNVTLSCEQNLNHDAMYWYRQDPGQGLRLIYYSQIVNDFQKGDIAEGYSVSREKKESFPLTVTSAQKNPTAFYLCATQGGLGDTQYFGPGTRLTVL.

The J gene is TRBJ2-7, the V gene TRBV14; 8 positions agree with TRBD2. V dropped 1 base and J dropped 3; count of bases not matched to a gene: 8. Germline CDR1 reads SGHDN; CDR2 reads FVKESK. The CDR3 extends over 16 amino acids. This CDR3 is CASSQVSGGGSYEQYF. CDR3 nucleotides: TGTGCCAGCAGCCAAGTGTCCGGGGGGGGAAGCTACGAGCAGTACTTC. Full variable domain (outside the CDR3, taken from reference TRBV14 and TRBJ2-7): EAGVTQFPSHSVIEKGQTVTLRCDPISGHDNLYWYRRVMGKEIKFLLHFVKESKQDESGMPNNRFLAERTGGTYSTLKVQPAELEDSGVYFCASSQVSGGGSYEQYFGPGTRLTVT.

This chain joins TRBV28 and TRBJ2-3; TRBD1 aligns across 7 bases. From germline, CDR1 is MDHEN and CDR2 SYDVKM. Trimming removed 4 bases from V and 6 bases from J; junction bases left unmatched: 4. The CDR3 length is 13 residues. This CDR3 reads CASSSGGKDTQYF. The CDR3 coding sequence is TGTGCCAGCAGTTCAGGGGGTAAGGATACGCAGTATTTT.

V usage is TRBV6-1 and J usage is TRBJ2-7; no clear D. This CDR3 comprises 15 residues. The ends were cut back, 2 bases at V and 2 bases at J, with 13 bases in the middle. Germline-derived CDR1 and CDR2 are MNHNS and SASEGT. CDR3 in amino acids: CASSELGLAPYEQYF. CDR3 in DNA: TGTGCCAGCAGTGAATTGGGTCTCGCGCCCTACGAGCAGTACTTC.

CDR3 sequence: CASRLEVSGRYNEQFF. Here the CDR3 DNA reads TGTGCAAGTCGCTTAGAGGTTAGCGGGCGGTACAATGAGCAGTTCTTC. This sequence joins TRBV12-2 and TRBJ2-1; the DNA was not used to check the table's D call, TRBD2. TRBV12-2 is tagged as a pseudogene. The CDR3 covers 16 residues.

V and J are TRBV6-5 and TRBJ2-7, with 8 bases fitting TRBD2. With 2 bases clipped from V and 4 bases from J, the junction kept 7 bases outside the gene matches. Germline CDR1 MNHEY, CDR2 SVGAGI. The CDR3 is 15 residues long. The CDR3 DNA is TGTGCCAGCAGTTACGCGGCAGGGACTAGGTACGAGCAGTACTTC. Protein sequence: CASSYAAGTRYEQYF.

The chain combines TRBV18 with TRBJ1-2, with 8 bases that match TRBD1. The CDR3 consists of 14 residues. Germline values: CDR1 KGHSH, CDR2 LQKENI. Trimming removed 3 bases from V and 0 bases from J; junction bases left unmatched: 0. The DNA of the CDR3 is TGTGCCAGCTCACCGACAGGGGCTAACTATGGCTACACCTTC. It is translated as CASSPTGANYGYTF.

CDR3 DNA sequence: TGTGCCAGCACTGAGAGGGTCAGGGGCCGAGAGACCCAGTACTTC. Its translation is CASTERVRGRETQYF. This chain uses TRBV7-3 with TRBJ2-5; tentative D call: TRBD1 (6 bases). The CDR3 has 15 residues. Germline assignment: CDR1 SGHTA and CDR2 FQGTGA. V was clipped by 7 bases and J by 4 bases, with 19 bases between them.

This clone occurred once. V usage is TRBV29-1 and J usage is TRBJ2-1, with D unresolved. Trimming left V 3 bases short and J 10 bases short, with 10 bases between. The CDR3 is 11 amino acids. Germline assignment: CDR1 SQVTM and CDR2 ANQGSEA. The CDR3 region is CSVDLLVEQFF. The CDR3 DNA reads TGCAGCGTTGACTTGCTGGTAGAGCAGTTCTTC.